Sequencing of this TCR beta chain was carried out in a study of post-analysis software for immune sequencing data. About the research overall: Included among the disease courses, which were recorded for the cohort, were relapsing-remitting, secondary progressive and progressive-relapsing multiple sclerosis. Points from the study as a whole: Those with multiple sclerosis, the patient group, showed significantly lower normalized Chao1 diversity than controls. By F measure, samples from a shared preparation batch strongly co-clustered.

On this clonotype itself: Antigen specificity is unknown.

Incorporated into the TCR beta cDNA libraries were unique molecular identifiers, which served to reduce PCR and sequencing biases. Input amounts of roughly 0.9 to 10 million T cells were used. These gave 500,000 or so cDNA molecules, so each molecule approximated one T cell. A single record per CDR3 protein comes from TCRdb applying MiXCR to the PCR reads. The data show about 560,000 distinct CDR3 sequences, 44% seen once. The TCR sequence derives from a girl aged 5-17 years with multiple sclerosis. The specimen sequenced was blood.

The CDR3 DNA reads as TGTGCCAGCAGTTGGACAGGAGCGAATGAAAAACTGTTTTTT. Encoded protein: CASSWTGANEKLFF. The V call is TRBV27, the J call TRBJ1-4, with 7 bases lining up with TRBD1. Germline CDR1 and CDR2: MNHEY and SMNVEV (reference sequence). Trimming removed 4 bases from V and 5 bases from J; junction bases left unmatched: 4. CDR3 length: 14 amino acids.